One and the same sample provided the 14 T cell receptor beta chains below, sequenced in a study of shared clonotypes between healthy human individuals. The assay was immunoSEQ multiplex PCR, and TCRdb's table has in-frame clones only and misses some. This sample has some 2,000,000 clones, with 90% to 95% found just once. Sequencing was performed on naive CD4+ T cells sorted from blood. Subset of the sample: CD45RA+ positively selected. These receptors originate from a man aged 18-30 years in good health.

Turning to this clone: The identical CDR3 is also encoded by other nucleotide sequences in the sample. The chain links TRBV28 to TRBJ2-3; D remains unclear. Germline V lookup: CDR1 MDHEN, CDR2 SYDVKM. The ends were cut back, 8 bases at V and 0 bases at J, with 6 bases in the middle. CDR3 length: 12 amino acids. In DNA, the CDR3 is TGTGCCAGCCGCGGTAGCACAGATACGCAGTATTTT. Amino acid sequence: CASRGSTDTQYF.

This rearrangement joins TRBV5-1 to TRBJ2-1; TRBD1 might be the D (6 bases). The CDR3 runs to 14 residues. The germline CDR1 and CDR2 sequences are SGHRS and YFSETQ. Trimming removed 1 base from V and 6 bases from J, with 11 bases in between. The CDR3 here is CASSLSGAPNEQFF. The CDR3 DNA is TGCGCCAGCAGCTTGTCAGGGGCCCCCAATGAGCAGTTCTTC.

The V call is TRBV27, the J call TRBJ1-5; 8 nucleotides agree with TRBD1. Looked up from germline, CDR1 is MNHEY and CDR2 is SMNVEV (reference sequence). V lost 9 bases, J lost 2 bases, and 12 bases stayed unmatched. The CDR3 extends over 16 amino acids. The CDR3 DNA follows: TGTGCCAGGGAGAGGACAGGGAGAAAAGGCAATCAGCCCCAGCATTTT. Translating gives CARERTGRKGNQPQHF.

This chain uses TRBV30 with TRBJ2-1, with unresolved D. Trimming stripped 2 bases from V and 4 bases from J, with 18 bases between. Looked up from germline, CDR1 is GTSNPN and CDR2 is SVGIG (reference sequence). This CDR3 is built from 16 residues. CDR3: CAWSPGLTSSYNEQFF. The CDR3 DNA reads TGTGCCTGGAGTCCGGGCCTCACTTCTAGTTACAATGAGCAGTTCTTC.

The chain employs TRBV18 and TRBJ1-2; 7 nucleotides match TRBD1. V was pared by 6 bases and J by 5 bases, with 12 bases of the junction left unmatched. Germline CDR1 is KGHSH and CDR2 is LQKENI. CDR3 length equals 15 residues. CDR3 DNA sequence: TGTGCCAGCTCGCCGTTTGACAGGGAGCTGTATGGCTACACCTTC. This encodes CASSPFDRELYGYTF.

This rearrangement joins TRBV10-1 to TRBJ2-1, with D maybe TRBD1 (6 bases). Germline V gene data show CDR1 as WNHNN and CDR2 as SYGVQD (reference sequence). The ends were cut back, 6 bases at V and 9 bases at J, with 9 bases in the middle. This CDR3 is built from 11 residues. Here the CDR3 DNA reads TGCGCCAGCAGCAGGGGTGGTGAGCAGTTCTTC. Protein sequence: CASSRGGEQFF.

J is TRBJ2-1 and V is TRBV5-1, with TRBD1 identical over 9 bases. The V gene's germline CDR1 is SGHRS and CDR2 YFSETQ. This CDR3 region has 12 residues. The junction had 5 bases not matched to a gene; V was cut back by 4 bases and J by 12 bases. The CDR3 sequence is CASSPDRGGQFF. CDR3 bases: TGCGCCAGCAGCCCGGACAGGGGAGGGCAGTTCTTC.

A remark on this clone: Distinct nucleotide sequences in the sample also encode this CDR3. The chain has TRBV6-1 and TRBJ1-2; D call uncertain. The V end lost 2 bases, the J end lost 2 bases, and 9 bases lay between the germline ends. The CDR3 runs 14 residues. The germline gives CDR1 MNHNS, CDR2 SASEGT. As DNA, the CDR3 is TGTGCCAGCAGTGAAACGGGCACCAACTATGGCTACACCTTC. Translating gives CASSETGTNYGYTF.

Many counts were recorded for this clone. The sample holds other DNA sequences that translate to the same CDR3. The chain couples TRBV4-1 to TRBJ1-5; D is possibly TRBD1 (6 bases). CDR1 is MGHRA and CDR2 is YSYEKL in the germline V gene. The CDR3 contains 15 residues. V lost 4 bases and J lost 2, with 12 bases in between. CDR3 in DNA: TGCGCCAGCAGCCGTACAGGGTTGGGCAATCAGCCCCAGCATTTT. It is translated as CASSRTGLGNQPQHF.

The V gene is TRBV6-5, the J gene TRBJ1-2, with a possible D match to TRBD1 (6 bases). Trimming removed 2 bases from V and 4 bases from J, with 17 bases in between. CDR3 length: 16 residues. Germline assignment: CDR1 MNHEY and CDR2 SVGAGI. Here the CDR3 reads CASSYKVQGPLYGYTF. In DNA form, the CDR3 reads TGTGCCAGCAGTTACAAAGTACAGGGTCCCCTCTATGGCTACACCTTC.

The CDR3 DNA reads as TGTGCCAGCAGAGCCGGGACAGGCGTCACAGATACGCAGTATTTT. It translates to CASRAGTGVTDTQYF. The V gene is TRBV2, the J gene TRBJ2-3; TRBD1 aligns across 8 bases. This CDR3 region has 15 residues. The J segment lost 2 bases and the V segment lost 6 bases, leaving 7 bases of the junction unmatched. CDR1 and CDR2 (germline): SNHLY, FYNNEI. Together with reference TRBV2 and TRBJ2-3, the CDR3 gives the full variable domain: EPEVTQTPSHQVTQMGQEVILRCVPISNHLYFYWYRQILGQKVEFLVSFYNNEISEKSEIFDDQFSVERPDGSNFTLKIRSTKLEDSAMYFCASRAGTGVTDTQYFGPGTRLTVL.

The gene calls are TRBV27 and TRBJ1-1; tentative D call: TRBD1 (5 bases). Germline lookup yields CDR1 MNHEY and CDR2 SMNVEV (reference sequence). Between the trimmed V and J ends, which lost 5 bases and 0 bases, there was a span of 10 bases. The CDR3 length is 14 residues. The CDR3 is CASSLRAMNTEAFF. CDR3 nucleotides: TGTGCCAGCAGTCTCAGGGCTATGAACACTGAAGCTTTCTTT.

This sequence joins TRBV30 and TRBJ2-2; D unclear. Trimming cost V 4 bases and J 1 base, with 10 bases left between them. Germline assignment: CDR1 GTSNPN and CDR2 SVGIG (reference sequence). CDR3 length: 14 amino acids. The CDR3 DNA is TGTGCCTGGATCAGGCACGGGAACACCGGGGAGCTGTTTTTT. Translating gives CAWIRHGNTGELFF.

V usage is TRBV4-1 and J usage is TRBJ1-4; 7 positions match TRBD1. CDR3 length: 15 amino acids. V shed 2 bases, J shed 7 bases, and the junction held 7 bases outside the gene matches. The germline V gene has CDR1 MGHRA and CDR2 YSYEKL. CDR3 sequence: CASSQNRGWGEKLFF. The CDR3 bases are TGCGCCAGCAGCCAAAACAGGGGTTGGGGTGAAAAACTGTTTTTT.